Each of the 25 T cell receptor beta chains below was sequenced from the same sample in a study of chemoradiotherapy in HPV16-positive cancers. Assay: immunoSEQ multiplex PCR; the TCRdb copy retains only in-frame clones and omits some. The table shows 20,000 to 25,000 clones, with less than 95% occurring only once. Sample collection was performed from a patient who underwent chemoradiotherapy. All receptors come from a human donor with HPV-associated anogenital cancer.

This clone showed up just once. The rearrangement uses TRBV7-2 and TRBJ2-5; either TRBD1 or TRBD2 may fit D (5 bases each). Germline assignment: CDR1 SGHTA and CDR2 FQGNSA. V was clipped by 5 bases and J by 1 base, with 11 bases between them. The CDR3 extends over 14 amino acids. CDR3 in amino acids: CASSLGRFQETQYF. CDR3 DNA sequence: TGTGCCAGCAGCCTGGGACGATTCCAAGAGACCCAGTACTTC. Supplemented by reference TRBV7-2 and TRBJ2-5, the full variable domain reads GAGVSQSPSNKVTEKGKDVELRCDPISGHTALYWYRQSLGQGLEFLIYFQGNSAPDKSGLPSDRFSAERTGGSVSTLTIQRTQQEDSAVYLCASSLGRFQETQYFGPGTRLLVL.

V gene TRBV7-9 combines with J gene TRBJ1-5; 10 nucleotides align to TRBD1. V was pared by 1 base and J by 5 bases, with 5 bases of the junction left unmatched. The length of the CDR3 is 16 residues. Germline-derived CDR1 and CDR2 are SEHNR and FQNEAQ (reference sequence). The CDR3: CASSLGVGTGDQPQHF. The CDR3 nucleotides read TGTGCCAGCAGCTTAGGGGTTGGGACAGGGGATCAGCCCCAGCATTTT.

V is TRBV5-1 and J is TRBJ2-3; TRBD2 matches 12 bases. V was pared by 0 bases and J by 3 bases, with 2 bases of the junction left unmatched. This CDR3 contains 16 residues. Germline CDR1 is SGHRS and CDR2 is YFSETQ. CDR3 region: CASSLAGTSGTDTQYF. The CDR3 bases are TGCGCCAGCAGCTTGGCCGGGACTAGCGGGACAGATACGCAGTATTTT.

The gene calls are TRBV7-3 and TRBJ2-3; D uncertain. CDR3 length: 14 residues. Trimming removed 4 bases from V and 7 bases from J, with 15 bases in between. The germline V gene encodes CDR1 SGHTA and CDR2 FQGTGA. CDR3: CASSSTNEMNTQYF. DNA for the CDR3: TGTGCCAGCAGCTCCACCAACGAGATGAATACGCAGTATTTT. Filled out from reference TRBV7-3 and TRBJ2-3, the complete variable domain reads GAGVSQTPSNKVTEKGKYVELRCDPISGHTALYWYRQSLGQGPEFLIYFQGTGAADDSGLPNDRFFAVRPEGSVSTLKIQRTERGDSAVYLCASSSTNEMNTQYFGPGTRLTVL.

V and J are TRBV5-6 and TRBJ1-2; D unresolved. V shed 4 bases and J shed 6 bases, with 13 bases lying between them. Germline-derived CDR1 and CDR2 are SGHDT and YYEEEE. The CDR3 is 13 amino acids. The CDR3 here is CASSRRRDHGYTF. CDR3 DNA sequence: TGTGCCAGCAGCCGCCGGAGGGATCATGGCTACACCTTC.

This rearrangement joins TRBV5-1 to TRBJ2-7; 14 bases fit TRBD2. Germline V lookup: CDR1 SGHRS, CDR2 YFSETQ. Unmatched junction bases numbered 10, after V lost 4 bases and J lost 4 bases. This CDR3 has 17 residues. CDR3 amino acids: CASSAGLAGGLNYEQYF. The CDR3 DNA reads TGCGCCAGCAGCGCCGGACTAGCGGGAGGTCTGAATTACGAGCAGTACTTC. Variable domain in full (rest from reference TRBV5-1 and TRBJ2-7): KAGVTQTPRYLIKTRGQQVTLSCSPISGHRSVSWYQQTPGQGLQFLFEYFSETQRNKGNFPGRFSGRQFSNSRSEMNVSTLELGDSALYLCASSAGLAGGLNYEQYFGPGTRLTVT.

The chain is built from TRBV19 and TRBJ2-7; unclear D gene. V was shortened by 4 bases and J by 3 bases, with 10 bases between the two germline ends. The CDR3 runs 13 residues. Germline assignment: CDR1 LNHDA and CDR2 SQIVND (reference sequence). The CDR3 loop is CASSKGRSYEQYF. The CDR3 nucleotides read TGTGCCAGTAGTAAAGGACGGAGCTACGAGCAGTACTTC.

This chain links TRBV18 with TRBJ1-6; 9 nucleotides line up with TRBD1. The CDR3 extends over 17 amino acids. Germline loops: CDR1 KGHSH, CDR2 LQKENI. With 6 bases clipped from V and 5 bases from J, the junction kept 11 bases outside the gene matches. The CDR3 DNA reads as TGTGCCAGCTCTACCAGAGGGACAGGGCCGGATAATTCACCCCTCCACTTT. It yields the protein CASSTRGTGPDNSPLHF.

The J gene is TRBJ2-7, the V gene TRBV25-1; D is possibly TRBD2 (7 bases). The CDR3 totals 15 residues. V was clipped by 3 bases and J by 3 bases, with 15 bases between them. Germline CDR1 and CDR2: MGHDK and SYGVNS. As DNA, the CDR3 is TGTGCCAGCAGTGAGGAGGCAGGGGACTACTACGAGCAGTACTTC. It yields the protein CASSEEAGDYYEQYF.

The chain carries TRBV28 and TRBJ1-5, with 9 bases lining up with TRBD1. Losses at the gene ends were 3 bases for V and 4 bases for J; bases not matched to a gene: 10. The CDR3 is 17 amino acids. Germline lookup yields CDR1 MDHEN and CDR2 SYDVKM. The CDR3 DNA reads TGTGCCAGCAGTTTTTTCTGGGGGACAGGGATAAATCAGCCCCAGCATTTT. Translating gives CASSFFWGTGINQPQHF.

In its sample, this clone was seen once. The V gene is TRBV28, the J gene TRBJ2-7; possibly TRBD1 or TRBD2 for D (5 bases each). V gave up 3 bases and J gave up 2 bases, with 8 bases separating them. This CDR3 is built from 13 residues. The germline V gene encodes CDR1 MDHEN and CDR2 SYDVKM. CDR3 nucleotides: TGTGCCAGCAGTTTTCAGGGAGCCTACGAGCAGTACTTC. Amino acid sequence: CASSFQGAYEQYF.

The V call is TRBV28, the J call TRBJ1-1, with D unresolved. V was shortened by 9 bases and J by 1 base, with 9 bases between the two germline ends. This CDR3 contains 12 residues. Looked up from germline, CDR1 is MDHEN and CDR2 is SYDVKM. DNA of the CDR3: TGTGCCAGTGCGGAAGGGAACACTGAAGCTTTCTTT. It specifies CASAEGNTEAFF.

The CDR3 DNA reads as TGTGCCAGCGGACAGGGGATGTTGGCTTTCTTT. This encodes CASGQGMLAFF. The rearrangement joins TRBV2 to TRBJ1-1; 9 bases line up with TRBD1. V gave up 8 bases and J gave up 11 bases; unmatched junction bases: 6. Germline V CDR1 and CDR2: SNHLY, FYNNEI. CDR3 length: 11 amino acids.

The CDR3 here is CASSSRTGMREQFF. DNA of the CDR3: TGTGCCAGCAGCTCCAGGACAGGGATGCGTGAGCAGTTCTTC. This chain connects TRBV7-8 to TRBJ2-1; 8 bases fit TRBD1. The CDR3 consists of 14 residues. V dropped 4 bases and J dropped 9; count of bases not matched to a gene: 8. Germline V gene sequence: CDR1 SGHVS, CDR2 FQNEAQ.

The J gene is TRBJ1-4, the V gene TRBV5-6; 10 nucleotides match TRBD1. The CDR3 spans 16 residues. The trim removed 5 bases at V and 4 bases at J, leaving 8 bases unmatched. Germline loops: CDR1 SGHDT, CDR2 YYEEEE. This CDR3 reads CASRDTGTGVNEKLFF. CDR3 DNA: TGTGCCAGCAGAGATACCGGGACAGGGGTTAATGAAAAACTGTTTTTT.

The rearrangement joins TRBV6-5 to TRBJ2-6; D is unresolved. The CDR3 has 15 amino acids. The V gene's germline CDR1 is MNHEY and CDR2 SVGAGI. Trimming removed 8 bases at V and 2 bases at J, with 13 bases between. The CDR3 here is CASSVQAPGANVLTF. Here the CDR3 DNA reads TGTGCCAGCTCAGTGCAAGCCCCTGGGGCCAACGTCCTGACTTTC.

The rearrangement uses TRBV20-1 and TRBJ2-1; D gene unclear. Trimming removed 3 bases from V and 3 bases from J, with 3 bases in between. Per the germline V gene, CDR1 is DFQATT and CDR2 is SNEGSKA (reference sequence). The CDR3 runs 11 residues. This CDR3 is CSASGYNEQFF. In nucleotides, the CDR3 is TGCAGTGCTAGCGGCTACAATGAGCAGTTCTTC.

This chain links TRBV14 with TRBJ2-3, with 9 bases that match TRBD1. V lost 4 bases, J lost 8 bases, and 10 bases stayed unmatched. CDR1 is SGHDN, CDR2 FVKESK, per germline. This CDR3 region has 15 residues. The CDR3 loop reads CASSPPRTGAGTQYF. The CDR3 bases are TGTGCCAGCAGCCCACCCAGGACAGGGGCAGGTACGCAGTATTTT.

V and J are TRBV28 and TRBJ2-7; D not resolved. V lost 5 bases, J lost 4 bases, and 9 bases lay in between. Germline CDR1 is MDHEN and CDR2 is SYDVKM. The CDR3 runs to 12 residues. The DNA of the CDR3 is TGTGCCAGCAGTCTCCGCCAGTACGAGCAGTACTTC. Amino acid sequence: CASSLRQYEQYF.

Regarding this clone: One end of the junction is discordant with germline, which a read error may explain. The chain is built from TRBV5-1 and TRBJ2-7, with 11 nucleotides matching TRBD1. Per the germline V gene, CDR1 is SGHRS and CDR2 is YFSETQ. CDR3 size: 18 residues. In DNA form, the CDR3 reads TGTGCCAGCAGCTTGAGACTTTCCGGGACAGGGGGGTCTTACGAGCAGTACTTC. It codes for CASSLRLSGTGGSYEQYF.

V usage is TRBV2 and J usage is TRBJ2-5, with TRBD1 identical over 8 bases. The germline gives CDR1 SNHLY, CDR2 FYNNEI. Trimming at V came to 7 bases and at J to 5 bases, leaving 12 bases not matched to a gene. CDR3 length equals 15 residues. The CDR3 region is CASTAQLDRVETQYF. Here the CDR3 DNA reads TGTGCCAGCACCGCACAATTGGACAGGGTGGAGACCCAGTACTTC.

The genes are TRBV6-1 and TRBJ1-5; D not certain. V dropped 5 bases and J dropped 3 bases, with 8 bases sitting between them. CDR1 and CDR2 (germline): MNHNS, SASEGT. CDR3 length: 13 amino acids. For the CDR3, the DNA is TGTGCCAGCAGTCGAGAGAACAATCAGCCCCAGCATTTT. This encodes CASSRENNQPQHF.

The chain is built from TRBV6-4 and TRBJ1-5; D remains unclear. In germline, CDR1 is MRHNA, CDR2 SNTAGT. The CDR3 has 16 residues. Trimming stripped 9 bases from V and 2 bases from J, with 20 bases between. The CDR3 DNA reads TGTGCCAGTGGGCGGCGAAAAAAAAGTGGCAATCAGCCCCAGCATTTT. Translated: CASGRRKKSGNQPQHF.

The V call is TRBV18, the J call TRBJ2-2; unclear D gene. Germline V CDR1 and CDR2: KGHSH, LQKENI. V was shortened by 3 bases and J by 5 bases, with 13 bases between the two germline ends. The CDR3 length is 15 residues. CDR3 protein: CASSPSGAGTGELFF. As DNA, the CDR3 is TGTGCCAGCTCACCTTCGGGTGCCGGGACCGGGGAGCTGTTTTTT.

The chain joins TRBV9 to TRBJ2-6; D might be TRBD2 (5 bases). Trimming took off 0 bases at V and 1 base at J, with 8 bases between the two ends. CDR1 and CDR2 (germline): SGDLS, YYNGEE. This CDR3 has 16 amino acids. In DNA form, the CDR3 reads TGTGCCAGCAGCGTAGGACGGGATTCTGGGGCCAACGTCCTGACTTTC. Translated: CASSVGRDSGANVLTF.